This T cell receptor (beta chain) was identified during a study of blood T cell repertoires in COVID-19. Sequenced by immunoSEQ multiplex PCR; TCRdb stores in-frame clones only, minus some. The sample lists some 240,000 clones; over 70% were seen once. Germline V gene sequence: CDR1 SGHNT, CDR2 YYREEE (reference sequence). The trim removed 0 bases at V and 4 bases at J, leaving 6 bases unmatched. The CDR3 extends over 16 amino acids. Seattle researchers signed up patients amid active infection and tracked them longitudinally. What was sequenced was peripheral blood. The chain couples TRBV5-4 to TRBJ2-2; 7 nucleotides match TRBD1. The receptor was derived from a woman aged 65 to 85 with COVID-19, enrolled during active disease. The CDR3 loop is CASSLDMGQPTGELFF. In DNA, the CDR3 is TGTGCCAGCAGCTTGGATATGGGACAGCCCACCGGGGAGCTGTTTTTT.